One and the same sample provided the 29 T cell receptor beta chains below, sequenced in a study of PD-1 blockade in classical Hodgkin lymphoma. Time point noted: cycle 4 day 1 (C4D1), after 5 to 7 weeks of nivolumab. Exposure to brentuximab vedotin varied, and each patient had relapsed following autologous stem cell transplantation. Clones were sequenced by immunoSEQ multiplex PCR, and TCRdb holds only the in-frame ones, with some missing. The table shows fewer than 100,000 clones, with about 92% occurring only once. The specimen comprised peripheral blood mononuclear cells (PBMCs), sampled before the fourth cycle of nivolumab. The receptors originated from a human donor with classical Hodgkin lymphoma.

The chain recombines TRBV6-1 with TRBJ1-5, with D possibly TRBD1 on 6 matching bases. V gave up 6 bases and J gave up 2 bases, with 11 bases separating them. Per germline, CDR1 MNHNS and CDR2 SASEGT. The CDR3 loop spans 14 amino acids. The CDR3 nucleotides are TGTGCCAGCAGGAACAGGGCTCGCAATCAGCCCCAGCATTTT. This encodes CASRNRARNQPQHF.

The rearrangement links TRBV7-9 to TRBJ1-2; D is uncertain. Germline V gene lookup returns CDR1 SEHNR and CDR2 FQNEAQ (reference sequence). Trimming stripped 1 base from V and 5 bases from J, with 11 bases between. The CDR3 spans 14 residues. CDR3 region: CASSLGPSAYGYTF. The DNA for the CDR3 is TGTGCCAGCAGCTTAGGACCGTCGGCTTATGGCTACACCTTC.

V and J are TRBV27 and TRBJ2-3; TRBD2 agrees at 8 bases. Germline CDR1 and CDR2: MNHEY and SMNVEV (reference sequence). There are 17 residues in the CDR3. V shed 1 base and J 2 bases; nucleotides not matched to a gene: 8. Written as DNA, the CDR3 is TGTGCCAGCAGTTTATTCGGTCTAGCGGGTTCCACAGATACGCAGTATTTT. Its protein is CASSLFGLAGSTDTQYF.

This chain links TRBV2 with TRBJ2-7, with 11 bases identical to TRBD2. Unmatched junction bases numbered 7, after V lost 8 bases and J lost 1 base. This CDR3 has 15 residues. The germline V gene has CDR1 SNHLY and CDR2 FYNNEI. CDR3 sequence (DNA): TGTGCCAGCCCCCCGGGACTAGCGGATTCCTACGAGCAGTACTTC. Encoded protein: CASPPGLADSYEQYF.

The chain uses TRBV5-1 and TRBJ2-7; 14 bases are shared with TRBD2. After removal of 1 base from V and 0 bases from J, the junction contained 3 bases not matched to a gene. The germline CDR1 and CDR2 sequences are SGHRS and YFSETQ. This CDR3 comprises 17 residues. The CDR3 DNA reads TGCGCCAGCAGCTTGAGACTAGCGGGAGGGATCTCCTACGAGCAGTACTTC. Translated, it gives CASSLRLAGGISYEQYF. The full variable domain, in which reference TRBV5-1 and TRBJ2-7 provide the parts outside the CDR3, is KAGVTQTPRYLIKTRGQQVTLSCSPISGHRSVSWYQQTPGQGLQFLFEYFSETQRNKGNFPGRFSGRQFSNSRSEMNVSTLELGDSALYLCASSLRLAGGISYEQYFGPGTRLTVT.

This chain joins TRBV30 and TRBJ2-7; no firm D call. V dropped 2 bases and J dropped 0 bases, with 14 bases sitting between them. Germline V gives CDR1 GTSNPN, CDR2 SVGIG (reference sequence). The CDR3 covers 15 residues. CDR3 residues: CAWSPARRRSYEQYF. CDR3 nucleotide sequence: TGTGCCTGGAGTCCAGCGCGACGGCGCTCCTACGAGCAGTACTTC.

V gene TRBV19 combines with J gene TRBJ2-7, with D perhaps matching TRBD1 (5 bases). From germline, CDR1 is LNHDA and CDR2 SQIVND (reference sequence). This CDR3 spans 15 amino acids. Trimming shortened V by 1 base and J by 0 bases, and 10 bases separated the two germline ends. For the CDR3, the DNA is TGTGCCAGTAGTATAGGTCACAGGAGCTCCTACGAGCAGTACTTC. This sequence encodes CASSIGHRSSYEQYF.

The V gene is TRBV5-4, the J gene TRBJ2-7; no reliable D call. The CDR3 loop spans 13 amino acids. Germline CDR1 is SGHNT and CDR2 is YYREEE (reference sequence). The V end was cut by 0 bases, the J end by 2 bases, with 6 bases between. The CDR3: CASSLGHAYEQYF. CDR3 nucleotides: TGTGCCAGCAGCTTGGGTCACGCCTACGAGCAGTACTTC. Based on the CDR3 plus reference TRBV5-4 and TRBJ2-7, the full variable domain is ETGVTQSPTHLIKTRGQQVTLRCSSQSGHNTVSWYQQALGQGPQFIFQYYREEENGRGNFPPRFSGLQFPNYSSELNVNALELDDSALYLCASSLGHAYEQYFGPGTRLTVT.

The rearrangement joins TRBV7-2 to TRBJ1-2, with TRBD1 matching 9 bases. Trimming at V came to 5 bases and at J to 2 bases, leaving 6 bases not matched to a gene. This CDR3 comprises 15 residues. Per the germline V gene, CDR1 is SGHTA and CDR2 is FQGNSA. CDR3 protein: CASSTQTGGNYGYTF. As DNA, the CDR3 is TGTGCCAGCAGCACACAGACAGGGGGGAACTATGGCTACACCTTC. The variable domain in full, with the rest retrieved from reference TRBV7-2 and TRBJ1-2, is GAGVSQSPSNKVTEKGKDVELRCDPISGHTALYWYRQSLGQGLEFLIYFQGNSAPDKSGLPSDRFSAERTGGSVSTLTIQRTQQEDSAVYLCASSTQTGGNYGYTFGSGTRLTVV.

CDR3 protein: CASSKGVPGEKLFF. In DNA, the CDR3 is TGTGCCAGTAGTAAAGGGGTTCCGGGAGAAAAACTGTTTTTT. The V call is TRBV19, the J call TRBJ1-4, with D possibly TRBD1 on 5 matching bases. In germline, CDR1 is LNHDA, CDR2 SQIVND (reference sequence). V gave up 4 bases and J gave up 8 bases, with 14 bases separating them. CDR3 length equals 14 residues.

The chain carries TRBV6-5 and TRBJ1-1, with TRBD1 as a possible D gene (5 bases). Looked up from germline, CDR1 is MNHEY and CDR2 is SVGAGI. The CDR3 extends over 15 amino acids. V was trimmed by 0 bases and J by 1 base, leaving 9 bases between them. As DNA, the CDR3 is TGTGCCAGCAGTTACTCGGGGCGCGGGAACACTGAAGCTTTCTTT. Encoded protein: CASSYSGRGNTEAFF.

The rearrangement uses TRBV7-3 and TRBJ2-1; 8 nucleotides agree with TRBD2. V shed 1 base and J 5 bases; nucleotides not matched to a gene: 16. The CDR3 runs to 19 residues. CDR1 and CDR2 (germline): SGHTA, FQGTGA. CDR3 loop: CASSLISGRGTMGNNEQFF. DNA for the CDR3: TGTGCCAGCAGCTTAATCTCCGGGAGGGGGACGATGGGAAACAATGAGCAGTTCTTC. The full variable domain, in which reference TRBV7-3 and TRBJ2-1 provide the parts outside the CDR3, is GAGVSQTPSNKVTEKGKYVELRCDPISGHTALYWYRQSLGQGPEFLIYFQGTGAADDSGLPNDRFFAVRPEGSVSTLKIQRTERGDSAVYLCASSLISGRGTMGNNEQFFGPGTRLTVL.

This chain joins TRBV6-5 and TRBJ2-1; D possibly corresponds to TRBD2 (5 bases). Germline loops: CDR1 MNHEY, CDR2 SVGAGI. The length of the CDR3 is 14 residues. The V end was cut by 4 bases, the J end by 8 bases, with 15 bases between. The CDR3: CASSSMVATHEQFF. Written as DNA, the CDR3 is TGTGCCAGCAGTTCGATGGTAGCGACACATGAGCAGTTCTTC.

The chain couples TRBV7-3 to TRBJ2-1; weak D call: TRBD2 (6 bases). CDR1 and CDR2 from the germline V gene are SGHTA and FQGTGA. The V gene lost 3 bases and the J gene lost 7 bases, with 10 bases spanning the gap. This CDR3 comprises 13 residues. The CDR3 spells CASSLFAGNEQFF. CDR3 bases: TGTGCCAGCAGCTTGTTCGCGGGGAATGAGCAGTTCTTC.

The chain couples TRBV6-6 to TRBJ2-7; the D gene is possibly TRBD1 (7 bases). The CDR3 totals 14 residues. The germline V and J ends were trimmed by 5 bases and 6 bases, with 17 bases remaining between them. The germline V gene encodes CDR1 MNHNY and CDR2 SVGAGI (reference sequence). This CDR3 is CASSIIQGGGEQYF. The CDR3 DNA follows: TGTGCCAGCAGTATCATCCAGGGGGGAGGCGAGCAGTACTTC.

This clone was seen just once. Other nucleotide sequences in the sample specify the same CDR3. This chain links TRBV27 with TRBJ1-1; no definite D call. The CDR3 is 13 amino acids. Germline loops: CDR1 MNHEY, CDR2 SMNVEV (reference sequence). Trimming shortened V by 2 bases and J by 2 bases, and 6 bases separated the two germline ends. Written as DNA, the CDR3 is TGTGCCAGCAGTTTAGGAAGTAACACTGAAGCTTTCTTT. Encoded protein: CASSLGSNTEAFF.

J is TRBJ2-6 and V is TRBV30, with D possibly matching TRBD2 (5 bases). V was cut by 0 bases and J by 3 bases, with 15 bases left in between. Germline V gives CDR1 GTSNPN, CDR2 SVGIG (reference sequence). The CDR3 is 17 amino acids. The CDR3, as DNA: TGTGCCTGGAGTGTACGAGGACTCCGGGATGGGGCCAACGTCCTGACTTTC. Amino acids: CAWSVRGLRDGANVLTF.

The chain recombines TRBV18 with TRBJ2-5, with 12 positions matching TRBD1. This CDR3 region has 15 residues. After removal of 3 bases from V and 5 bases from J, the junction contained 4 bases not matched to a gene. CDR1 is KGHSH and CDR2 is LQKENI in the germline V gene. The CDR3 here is CASSPGTGGSETQYF. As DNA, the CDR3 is TGTGCCAGCTCACCGGGGACAGGGGGCTCGGAGACCCAGTACTTC.

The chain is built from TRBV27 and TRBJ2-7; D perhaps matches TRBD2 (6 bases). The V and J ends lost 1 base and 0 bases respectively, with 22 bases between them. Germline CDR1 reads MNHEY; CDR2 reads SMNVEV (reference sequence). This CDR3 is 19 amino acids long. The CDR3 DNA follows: TGTGCCAGCAGTTTATTGTCTATCTGGGGCGGGAATGACTCCTACGAGCAGTACTTC. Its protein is CASSLLSIWGGNDSYEQYF.

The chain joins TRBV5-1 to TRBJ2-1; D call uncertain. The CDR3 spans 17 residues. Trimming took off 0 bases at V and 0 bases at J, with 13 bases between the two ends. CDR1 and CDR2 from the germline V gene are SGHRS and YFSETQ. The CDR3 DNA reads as TGCGCCAGCAGCTTGGAAGCCGGCGGAAGCTCCTACAATGAGCAGTTCTTC. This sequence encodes CASSLEAGGSSYNEQFF.

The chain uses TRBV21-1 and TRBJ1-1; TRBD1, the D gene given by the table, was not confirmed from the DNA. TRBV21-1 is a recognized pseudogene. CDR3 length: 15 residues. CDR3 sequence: CASSKQGHLGTEAFF. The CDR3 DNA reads TGTGCCAGCAGCAAACAGGGACACCTTGGCACTGAAGCTTTCTTT.

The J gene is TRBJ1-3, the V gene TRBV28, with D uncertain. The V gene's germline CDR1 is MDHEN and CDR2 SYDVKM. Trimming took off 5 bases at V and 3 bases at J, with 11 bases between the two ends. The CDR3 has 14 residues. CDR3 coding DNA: TGTGCCAGCAGTCCTTATGGGCATGGAAACACCATATATTTT. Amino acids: CASSPYGHGNTIYF. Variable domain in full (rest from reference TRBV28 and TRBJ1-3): DVKVTQSSRYLVKRTGEKVFLECVQDMDHENMFWYRQDPGLGLRLIYFSYDVKMKEKGDIPEGYSVSREKKERFSLILESASTNQTSMYLCASSPYGHGNTIYFGEGSWLTVV.

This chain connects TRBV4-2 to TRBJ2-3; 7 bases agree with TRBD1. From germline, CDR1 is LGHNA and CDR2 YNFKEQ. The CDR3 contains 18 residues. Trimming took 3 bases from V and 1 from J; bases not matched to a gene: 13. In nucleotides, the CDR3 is TGTGCCAGCAGCCACCAATTCAGGACAGGCGAGGGCACAGATACGCAGTATTTT. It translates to CASSHQFRTGEGTDTQYF.

The CDR3 region is CAFWGQETDTQYF. The CDR3, as DNA: TGTGCCTTCTGGGGGCAGGAAACAGATACGCAGTATTTT. The chain employs TRBV30 and TRBJ2-3, with D maybe TRBD1 (6 bases). The CDR3 spans 13 residues. V lost 7 bases to trimming and J lost 3 bases, with 14 bases between them. The germline V gene encodes CDR1 GTSNPN and CDR2 SVGIG (reference sequence).

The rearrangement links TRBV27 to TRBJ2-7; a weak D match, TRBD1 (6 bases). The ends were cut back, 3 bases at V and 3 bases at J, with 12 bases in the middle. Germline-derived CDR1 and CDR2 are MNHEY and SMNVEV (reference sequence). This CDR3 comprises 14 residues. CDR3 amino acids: CASSLRDTNYEQYF. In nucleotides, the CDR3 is TGTGCCAGCAGTTTGAGGGACACCAACTACGAGCAGTACTTC.

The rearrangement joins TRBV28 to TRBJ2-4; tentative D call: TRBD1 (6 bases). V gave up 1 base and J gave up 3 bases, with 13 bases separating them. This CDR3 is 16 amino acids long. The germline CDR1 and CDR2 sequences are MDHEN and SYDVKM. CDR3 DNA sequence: TGTGCCAGCAGTTTATCGGGACACCTTCTCAAAAACATTCAGTACTTC. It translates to CASSLSGHLLKNIQYF.

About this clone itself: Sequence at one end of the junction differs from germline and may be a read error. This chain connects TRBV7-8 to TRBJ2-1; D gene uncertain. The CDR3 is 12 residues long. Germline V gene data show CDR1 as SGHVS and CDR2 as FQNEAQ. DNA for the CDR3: TGTGCCAGCAGCTTAGTAGGCGCAGGTATGATCTTC. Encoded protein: CASSLVGAGMIF.

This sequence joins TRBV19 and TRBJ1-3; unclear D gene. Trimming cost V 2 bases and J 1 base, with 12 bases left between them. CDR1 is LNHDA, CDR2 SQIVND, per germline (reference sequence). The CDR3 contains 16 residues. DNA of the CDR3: TGTGCCAGTAGTATATCTTTCCGGAGTTCTGGAAACACCATATATTTT. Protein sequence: CASSISFRSSGNTIYF. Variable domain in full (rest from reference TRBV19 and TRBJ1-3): DGGITQSPKYLFRKEGQNVTLSCEQNLNHDAMYWYRQDPGQGLRLIYYSQIVNDFQKGDIAEGYSVSREKKESFPLTVTSAQKNPTAFYLCASSISFRSSGNTIYFGEGSWLTVV.

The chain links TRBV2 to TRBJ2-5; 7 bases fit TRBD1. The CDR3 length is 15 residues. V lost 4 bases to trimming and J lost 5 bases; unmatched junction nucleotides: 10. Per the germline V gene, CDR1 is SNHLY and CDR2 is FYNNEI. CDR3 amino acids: CASSGQGSLGETQYF. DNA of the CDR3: TGTGCCAGCAGTGGACAGGGTTCTCTCGGGGAGACCCAGTACTTC.